What follows is one T cell receptor beta chain and its context. Deep-level settings were used for running the assay. Generated by immunoSEQ multiplex PCR, the TCRdb table keeps only in-frame clones and is missing some. Of some 2,100,000 clones in the sample, around 93% were seen once. The sample originates from a study of shared clonotypes between healthy human individuals. As defined, naive CD8 cells were CD45RO-negative and positively selected for CCR7, with terminally differentiated effector memory CD45RA+ cells excluded. Recent vaccinations or acute infections were absent in the healthy HIV-negative adult donors. The clonotype comes from a man aged 18 to 30 in good health. Some clones in this sample may be carry-over from other donors' samples. The specimen was naive CD8+ T cells from PBMCs.

The CDR3 spells CASSFRTGGLYNEQFF. The CDR3 bases are TGCGCCAGCAGCTTTAGGACAGGGGGCCTTTACAATGAGCAGTTCTTC. This chain uses TRBV5-1 with TRBJ2-1; 11 bases map to TRBD1. Trimming removed 2 bases from V and 4 bases from J; junction bases left unmatched: 5. From germline, CDR1 is SGHRS and CDR2 YFSETQ. This CDR3 region has 16 residues.